The source of this T cell receptor beta chain is a study of T cells in Graves' hyperthyroidism and ophthalmopathy. Study context: Before any treatment, at initial diagnosis, peripheral blood was collected.

Losses at the gene ends were 4 bases for V and 4 bases for J; bases not matched to a gene: 8. This CDR3 has 16 amino acids. RNA transcripts yielded amplified TCR beta CDR3 regions. With the HTBI primer set, the TCR CDR3 went through a first round of RT-PCR. Each CDR3 protein gets one entry after TCRdb re-called the multiplex PCR reads with MiXCR. The data contain 490,000 or so distinct CDR3 sequences, under 25% of them singletons. In the ophthalmopathy cohort, Clinical Activity Score was at least 3, NOSPECS grade at least 4, and duration under 3 months. Uncontrolled infection, other autoimmune disease, pregnancy or lactation excluded patients. Regarding the study as a whole: In simple terms, a model built on 13 V-J features told ophthalmopathy apart from stable hyperthyroidism.

There are a few counts of this clonotype. What it binds is not known. This clonotype was obtained from a woman aged 70-85 years with Graves' ophthalmopathy. The rearrangement links TRBV12-3 or TRBV12-4 to TRBJ1-5; 9 bases match TRBD1. Sample: blood. The CDR3 here is CASSSTGGFVNQPQHF. The CDR3 region has the DNA TGTGCCAGCAGTTCGACAGGGGGGTTCGTAAATCAGCCCCAGCATTTT.